Listed below are T cell receptor beta chains from one sample, sequenced in a study of cytomegalovirus exposure and HLA in healthy donors. Some clones are missing from TCRdb's copy, which holds only in-frame ones; the method was immunoSEQ multiplex PCR. The sample has about 120,000 clones, about 84% seen once; the top ten hold around 1.9%. The source material was PBMCs. These receptor sequences come from a young woman in good health and CMV-seronegative. The CDR3 runs from the conserved cysteine through the conserved F or W. A D gene is named only where the DNA matches it firmly. Size is stated for part of the rows, as once, few or many counts, or as a class when the clone is expanded.

. | 15 | TRBJ1-1 | . | TRBV5-1 | TGCGCCAGCAGCATGGGACACAGCATGAACACTGAAGCTTTCTTT | CASSMGHSMNTEAFF
. | 16 | TRBJ2-5 | TRBD1 | TRBV27 | TGTGCCAGCAGTCCAACAGACAGGGCGTACCAAGAGACCCAGTACTTC | CASSPTDRAYQETQYF
few | 13 | TRBJ2-1 | . | TRBV6-4 | TGTGCCAGCAGTGAGTCAGCCTACAATGAGCAGTTCTTC | CASSESAYNEQFF
once | 14 | TRBJ1-1 | TRBD1 | TRBV11-2 | TGTGCCAGCAGGTTGACAGGGGGCGACACTGAAGCTTTCTTT | CASRLTGGDTEAFF
. | 15 | TRBJ2-7 | TRBD1 | TRBV6-5 | TGTGCCAGCAGGAGACAGGGAAAAGGGAACTACGAGCAGTACTTC | CASRRQGKGNYEQYF
once | 14 | TRBJ2-1 | . | TRBV27 | TGTGCCAGCAGCCAGGAGGAGGGGGCAAATGAGCAGTTCTTC | CASSQEEGANEQFF
. | 17 | TRBJ1-5 | TRBD1 | TRBV7-8 | TGTGCCAGCAGCTTAAGGGGGACAGGGGGGAGTAATCAGCCCCAGCATTTT | CASSLRGTGGSNQPQHF
once | 15 | TRBJ1-5 | . | TRBV6-5 | TGTGCCAGCAGACCGACAGGTAATAGCAATCAGCCCCAGCATTTT | CASRPTGNSNQPQHF
. | 18 | TRBJ2-5 | TRBD2 | TRBV4-2 | TGTGCCAGCAGCCAAGATCTCGCAGTAGCGGGGGGACAAGAGACCCAGTACTTC | CASSQDLAVAGGQETQYF
once | 16 | TRBJ2-7 | TRBD2 | TRBV4-1 | TGCGCCAGCAGCCTTACCCAGAGCGGGGGAAGCTACGAGCAGTACTTC | CASSLTQSGGSYEQYF
. | 13 | TRBJ1-5 | . | TRBV10-2 | TGCGCCAGCAGTCGACAGGGCAATCAGCCCCAGCATTTT | CASSRQGNQPQHF
once | 13 | TRBJ1-4 | . | TRBV28 | TGTGCCAGCGGGAGGGACCTAAATGAAAAACTGTTTTTT | CASGRDLNEKLFF
. | 15 | TRBJ1-3 | . | TRBV11-3 | TGTGCCAGCAGCTTAGGGGCCAGGGATGGAAACACCATATATTTT | CASSLGARDGNTIYF
once | 14 | TRBJ2-5 | . | TRBV5-1 | TGCGCCAGCAAATTGGGCGTTACCCAAGAGACCCAGTACTTC | CASKLGVTQETQYF
. | 12 | TRBJ1-1 | . | TRBV28 | TGTGCCAGCAGGGGCCCGAACACTGAAGCTTTCTTT | CASRGPNTEAFF
. | 15 | TRBJ2-1 | . | TRBV5-1 | TGCGCCAGCAGCTTCGGACAGCTCTCCTACAATGAGCAGTTCTTC | CASSFGQLSYNEQFF
few | 14 | TRBJ1-4 | TRBD1 | TRBV11-2 | TGTGCCAGCAGCTCCGACAGGGGAGCTGAAAAACTGTTTTTT | CASSSDRGAEKLFF
few | 15 | TRBJ1-6 | TRBD1 | TRBV6-5 | TGTGCCAGCAGTTCGACCGGGACAGGGGATTCACCCCTCCACTTT | CASSSTGTGDSPLHF
. | 13 | TRBJ2-1 | . | TRBV5-1 | TGCGCCAGCAGCTTGAGTGTCGGGAAAGAGCAGTTCTTC | CASSLSVGKEQFF
. | 14 | TRBJ2-5 | . | TRBV6-1 | TGTGCCAGCAGTGAAGGGTGGAGTGGGGAGACCCAGTACTTC | CASSEGWSGETQYF
. | 15 | TRBJ1-3 | . | TRBV30 | TGTGCCTGGAGTACCCTCCGGACAACAGGAAACACCATATATTTT | CAWSTLRTTGNTIYF
. | 14 | TRBJ2-5 | . | TRBV25-1 | TGTGCCAGCAGTGAATTGGGCAGCCAAGAGACCCAGTACTTC | CASSELGSQETQYF
. | 13 | TRBJ2-7 | . | TRBV5-1 | TGCGCCAGCAGCTTGGGTTCTACGGGGGAGCAGTACTTC | CASSLGSTGEQYF
. | 14 | TRBJ2-7 | TRBD2 | TRBV5-4 | TGTGCCAGCAGCTTGGACGGCGGGAGAGGCGAGCAGTACTTC | CASSLDGGRGEQYF
. | 14 | TRBJ2-7 | TRBD1 | TRBV27 | TGTGCCAGCACCCCCGGACAGGGGAATTACGAGCAGTACTTC | CASTPGQGNYEQYF
. | 15 | TRBJ1-2 | TRBD1 | TRBV29-1 | TGCAGCGTTGAATTTACGGGGACAGAACTCTATGGCTACACCTTC | CSVEFTGTELYGYTF
. | 17 | TRBJ1-6 | TRBD1 | TRBV5-6 | TGTGCCAGCTCCCTTTTACAGGGGCAACTTTCTTTTTCACCCCTCCACTTT | CASSLLQGQLSFSPLHF
once | 16 | TRBJ2-3 | TRBD2 | TRBV4-2 | TGTGCCAGCAGCCAACCCGGGAGCGGGGGCACAGATACGCAGTATTTT | CASSQPGSGGTDTQYF
. | 16 | TRBJ2-1 | . | TRBV6-4 | TGTGCCAGCAGTGTTAAGGGGCGACAGTCCTACAATGAGCAGTTCTTC | CASSVKGRQSYNEQFF
. | 13 | TRBJ1-5 | TRBD1 | TRBV6-5 | TGTGCCAGCAGTACAGGGGGACATCAGCCCCAGCATTTT | CASSTGGHQPQHF
few | 14 | TRBJ1-3 | . | TRBV29-1 | TGCAGCGTTGACAGTTCTGACTCTGGAAACACCATATATTTT | CSVDSSDSGNTIYF
. | 15 | TRBJ1-2 | TRBD1 | TRBV10-3 | TGTGCCATCAGTGTTGGGACAGGGGGCTTCTATGGCTACACCTTC | CAISVGTGGFYGYTF
. | 17 | TRBJ2-5 | TRBD2 | TRBV18 | TGTGCCAGCTCACCACCGACTAGCGGGGGGGCCGTCGAGACCCAGTACTTC | CASSPPTSGGAVETQYF
. | 13 | TRBJ2-5 | . | TRBV5-1 | TGCGCCAGCAGCCCGAGTATTGGAGAGACCCAGTACTTC | CASSPSIGETQYF
. | 15 | TRBJ1-6 | TRBD1 | TRBV5-1 | TGCGCCAGCAGCTTGGTAGGACAGGGTTATTCACCCCTCCACTTT | CASSLVGQGYSPLHF
. | 16 | TRBJ2-7 | TRBD1 | TRBV15 | TGTGCCACCAGCAGAGAAGGGGGCAGCCCTTCCTACGAGCAGTACTTC | CATSREGGSPSYEQYF
once | 13 | TRBJ2-7 | TRBD2 | TRBV19 | TGTGCCAGTAGTATTCCGGGGGGGACCGAGCAGTACTTC | CASSIPGGTEQYF
. | 14 | TRBJ1-1 | . | TRBV9 | TGTGCCAGCAGCGTAGATGGGAGGGGCACTGAAGCTTTCTTT | CASSVDGRGTEAFF
few | 12 | TRBJ2-1 | . | TRBV7-8 | TGTGCCAGCAGCGCCGGTACAGGTGAGCAGTTCTTC | CASSAGTGEQFF
. | 17 | TRBJ1-4 | . | TRBV6-1 | TGTGCCAGCAGTGAACTCCTCCGGGGGAGTGCTAATGAAAAACTGTTTTTT | CASSELLRGSANEKLFF
once | 18 | TRBJ2-6 | . | TRBV18 | TGTGCCAGCTCACCACTGGCAGGGGCGAACTCTGGGGCCAACGTCCTGACTTTC | CASSPLAGANSGANVLTF
. | 11 | TRBJ2-5 | . | TRBV29-1 | TGCAGCGGAGGCAACCAAGAGACCCAGTACTTC | CSGGNQETQYF
once | 16 | TRBJ2-7 | TRBD2 | TRBV7-8 | TGTGCCAGCAGCTTAGGAAGCGGGGGCCTTTCCTACGAGCAGTACTTC | CASSLGSGGLSYEQYF
. | 14 | TRBJ1-3 | . | TRBV19 | TGTGCCAGTAGTGTCAGCAGGGCTGGAAACACCATATATTTT | CASSVSRAGNTIYF
. | 15 | TRBJ2-5 | TRBD1 | TRBV11-2 | TGTGCCAGCAGCTTAGGGCCGACAGGGAGAGAGACCCAGTACTTC | CASSLGPTGRETQYF
. | 15 | TRBJ1-3 | . | TRBV7-2 | TGTGCCAGCAGCTTTTTAGGGGAGGCTGGAAACACCATATATTTT | CASSFLGEAGNTIYF
. | 15 | TRBJ2-7 | TRBD1 | TRBV2 | TGTGCCAGCAGTGAAGGACAGGGGAGCTCCTACGAGCAGTACTTC | CASSEGQGSSYEQYF
. | 12 | TRBJ2-7 | . | TRBV25-1 | TGTGCCAGCAGTGGCCCCACGGGCGAGCAGTACTTC | CASSGPTGEQYF
. | 16 | TRBJ1-6 | . | TRBV7-8 | TGTGCCAGCAGCTTACGTCAGGGCGCGAAGAATTCACCCCTCCACTTT | CASSLRQGAKNSPLHF
. | 14 | TRBJ2-7 | . | TRBV7-8 | TGTGCCAGCAGCTTAGTGGGGCCCAGCGTCGAGCAGTACTTC | CASSLVGPSVEQYF
. | 15 | TRBJ2-5 | TRBD1 | TRBV7-6 | TGTGCCAGCAGCATGCCGACAGGGGGCCGAGAGACCCAGTACTTC | CASSMPTGGRETQYF
. | 14 | TRBJ1-3 | . | TRBV10-3 | TGTGCCATACAACGCAGTACCTCTGGAAACACCATATATTTT | CAIQRSTSGNTIYF